A single sample gave rise to the 11 T cell receptor beta chains below, sequenced in a study of spatial heterogeneity in lung cancer (dated by TCRdb to between 2017 and 2020). What this sample's time point label stands for: blood at routine non-recurrence follow-up after resection. Without any cell sorting, TCR sequencing was performed on whole RNA extracted either from tumor and nontumor lung tissue or from cryopreserved PBMC samples. The library came from 5' RACE. Instrument on record: NextSeq 500. In-frame beta chains were kept once TCRdb had trimmed the public reads at Q25 with fastp and called clones with MiXCR. Each entry merges the rows of one CDR3 protein and shows their most common DNA and genes. This sample is represented by about 120,000 distinct CDR3 sequences; 12% of them were singletons. Roughly 15% of the sample belongs to the ten largest clones. Source: PBMCs, taken at follow-up. These receptors all come from a male donor with early-stage non-small cell lung cancer.

This clonotype has a handful of counts. This CDR3 reads CASRGTGVTGELFF. The CDR3 DNA is TGTGCCAGCAGGGGGACAGGGGTCACCGGGGAGCTGTTTTTT. The chain is built from TRBV12-3 or TRBV12-4 and TRBJ2-2, with TRBD1 matching over 10 bases. With V trimmed by 6 bases and J by 4 bases, 2 bases remained unmatched. The CDR3 totals 14 residues.

The rearrangement links TRBV5-6 to TRBJ2-7; D is unresolved. The CDR3 consists of 13 residues. V was clipped by 0 bases and J by 6 bases, with 10 bases between them. The germline CDR1 and CDR2 sequences are SGHDT and YYEEEE. The CDR3 sequence is CASSLAPSREQYF. The CDR3 DNA reads TGTGCCAGCAGCTTGGCCCCCAGTCGCGAGCAGTACTTC.

CDR3 amino acids: CASSRQGYYGYTF. For the CDR3, the DNA is TGTGCCAGCAGTCGACAGGGATACTATGGCTACACCTTC. The V gene is TRBV12-3 or TRBV12-4, the J gene TRBJ1-2; 7 positions agree with TRBD1. The CDR3 runs 13 residues. V was clipped by 5 bases and J by 3 bases; unmatched bases: 3.

In this sample, this clonotype turned up a few times. This chain links TRBV12-3 or TRBV12-4 with TRBJ2-7; 9 bases align to TRBD1. V gave up 6 bases and J gave up 4 bases; unmatched junction bases: 7. There are 14 residues in the CDR3. The CDR3 nucleotides are TGTGCCAGCAGCCCCCGGGACAGGGAATACGAGCAGTACTTC. The encoded protein is CASSPRDREYEQYF.

This clonotype was picked up a small number of times. This chain uses TRBV5-1 with TRBJ2-7; D may be TRBD2 (7 bases). The CDR3 is 13 amino acids. CDR1 and CDR2 (germline): SGHRS, YFSETQ. V was pared by 4 bases and J by 0 bases, with 8 bases between. The CDR3 is CASSAGASYEQYF. The CDR3 DNA follows: TGCGCCAGCAGCGCGGGGGCCTCCTACGAGCAGTACTTC.

In this sample, this clonotype turned up many times. The chain combines TRBV4-1 with TRBJ2-1, with 10 bases matching TRBD1. V gave up 6 bases and J gave up 7 bases; unmatched junction bases: 12. Germline lookup yields CDR1 MGHRA and CDR2 YSYEKL. CDR3 length: 16 amino acids. CDR3 residues: CASRLADRGGSNEQFF. CDR3 in DNA: TGCGCCAGCAGGCTAGCGGACAGGGGGGGAAGTAATGAGCAGTTCTTC.

The chain uses TRBV7-3 and TRBJ2-3; D remains ambiguous. The germline gives CDR1 SGHTA, CDR2 FQGTGA. The CDR3 runs 13 residues. Trimming removed 4 bases at V and 8 bases at J, with 13 bases between. The CDR3: CASSSLGVGTQYF. The CDR3 region has the DNA TGTGCCAGCAGCTCTCTCGGAGTGGGTACGCAGTATTTT.

Only a few counts were recorded for this clonotype. The chain uses TRBV14 and TRBJ1-2, with D perhaps TRBD1 (5 bases). The V end was cut by 1 base, the J end by 8 bases, with 17 bases between. The CDR3 loop spans 15 amino acids. The V gene's germline CDR1 is SGHDN and CDR2 FVKESK. CDR3 DNA: TGTGCCAGCAGCCAAGTGGGGCTCTTTTCAGGAGGCTACACCTTC. This codes for CASSQVGLFSGGYTF.

V and J are TRBV7-2 and TRBJ2-5; D gene ambiguous. Trimming pared 4 bases from V and 13 bases from J, leaving 25 bases between. Germline V gives CDR1 SGHTA, CDR2 FQGNSA. The CDR3 has 15 residues. DNA of the CDR3: TGTGCCAGCAGCTCCCGGGTCGGATCCGGGCTAATATCGTACTTC. Translated, it gives CASSSRVGSGLISYF. The full variable domain, completed using reference TRBV7-2 and TRBJ2-5, is GAGVSQSPSNKVTEKGKDVELRCDPISGHTALYWYRQSLGQGLEFLIYFQGNSAPDKSGLPSDRFSAERTGGSVSTLTIQRTQQEDSAVYLCASSSRVGSGLISYFGPGTRLLVL.

V usage is TRBV12-3 or TRBV12-4 and J usage is TRBJ1-2; TRBD1 might be the D (5 bases). V shed 5 bases and J shed 8 bases, with 15 bases lying between them. This CDR3 contains 13 residues. CDR3: CASSILTVAGYTF. The DNA for the CDR3 is TGTGCCAGCAGTATATTGACAGTGGCCGGCTACACCTTC.

The V and J genes are TRBV18 and TRBJ1-5, with D uncertain. The CDR3 sequence is 16 residues long. Between the trimmed V and J ends, which lost 3 bases and 0 bases, there was a span of 12 bases. Per the germline V gene, CDR1 is KGHSH and CDR2 is LQKENI. The CDR3 region has the DNA TGTGCCAGCTCACCTTCCGGGTTCAATAGCAATCAGCCCCAGCATTTT. This gives the protein CASSPSGFNSNQPQHF.